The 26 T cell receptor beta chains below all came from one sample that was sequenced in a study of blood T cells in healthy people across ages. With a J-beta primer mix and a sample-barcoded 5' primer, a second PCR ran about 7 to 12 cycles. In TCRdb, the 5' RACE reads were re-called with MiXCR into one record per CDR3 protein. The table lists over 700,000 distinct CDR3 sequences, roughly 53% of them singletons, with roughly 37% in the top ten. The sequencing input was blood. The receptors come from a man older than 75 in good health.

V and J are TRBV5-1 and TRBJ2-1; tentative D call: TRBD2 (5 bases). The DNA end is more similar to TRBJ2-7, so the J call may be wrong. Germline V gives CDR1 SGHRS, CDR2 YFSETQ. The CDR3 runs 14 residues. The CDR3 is CASSSGVAYNEQYF. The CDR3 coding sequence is TGCGCCAGCAGCTCTGGGGTAGCGTACAATGAGCAGTACTTC.

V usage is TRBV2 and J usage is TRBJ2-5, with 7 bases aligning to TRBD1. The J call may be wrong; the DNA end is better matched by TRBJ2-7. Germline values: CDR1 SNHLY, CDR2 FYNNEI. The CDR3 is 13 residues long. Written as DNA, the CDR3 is TGTGCCAGCCAACCTACAGGGGTAGGCGAGCAGTACTTC. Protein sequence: CASQPTGVGEQYF.

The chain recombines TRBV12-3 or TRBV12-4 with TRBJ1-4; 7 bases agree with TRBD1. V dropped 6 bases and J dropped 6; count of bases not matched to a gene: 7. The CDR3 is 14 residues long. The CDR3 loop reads CASRTGTVDEKLFF. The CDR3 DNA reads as TGTGCCAGCAGAACCGGGACAGTCGATGAAAAACTGTTTTTT.

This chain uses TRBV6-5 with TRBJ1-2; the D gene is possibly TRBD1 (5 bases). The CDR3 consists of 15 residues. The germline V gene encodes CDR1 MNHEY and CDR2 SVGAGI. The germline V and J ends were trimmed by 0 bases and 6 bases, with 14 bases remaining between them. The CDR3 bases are TGTGCCAGCAGTTACTCGGGGGGGAGGTCAGATGGCTACACCTTC. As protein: CASSYSGGRSDGYTF.

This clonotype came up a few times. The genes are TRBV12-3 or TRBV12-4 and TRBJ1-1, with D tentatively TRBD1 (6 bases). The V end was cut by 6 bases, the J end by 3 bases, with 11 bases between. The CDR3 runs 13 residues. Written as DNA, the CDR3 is TGTGCCAGCAGCCCAGGACAGCACACTGAAGCTTTCTTT. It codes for CASSPGQHTEAFF.

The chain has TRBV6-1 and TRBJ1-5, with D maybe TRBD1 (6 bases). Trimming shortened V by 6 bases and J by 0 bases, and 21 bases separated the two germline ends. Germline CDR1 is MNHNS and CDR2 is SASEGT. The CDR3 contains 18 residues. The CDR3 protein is CASSPQRDKSYSNQPQHF. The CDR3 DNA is TGTGCCAGCAGCCCACAACGGGACAAGTCTTATAGCAATCAGCCCCAGCATTTT.

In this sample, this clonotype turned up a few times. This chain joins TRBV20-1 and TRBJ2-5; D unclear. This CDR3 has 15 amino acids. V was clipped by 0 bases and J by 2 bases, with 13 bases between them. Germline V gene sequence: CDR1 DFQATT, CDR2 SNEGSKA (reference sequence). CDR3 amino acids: CSARDPLVKQETQYF. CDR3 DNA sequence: TGCAGTGCTAGAGATCCCCTAGTGAAGCAAGAGACCCAGTACTTC.

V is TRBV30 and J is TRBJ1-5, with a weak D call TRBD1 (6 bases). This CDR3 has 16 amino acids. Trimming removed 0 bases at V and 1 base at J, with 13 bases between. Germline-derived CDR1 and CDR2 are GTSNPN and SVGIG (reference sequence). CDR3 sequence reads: CAWSVRSRGSNQPQHF. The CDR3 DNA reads TGTGCCTGGAGTGTACGGTCCAGGGGAAGCAATCAGCCCCAGCATTTT.

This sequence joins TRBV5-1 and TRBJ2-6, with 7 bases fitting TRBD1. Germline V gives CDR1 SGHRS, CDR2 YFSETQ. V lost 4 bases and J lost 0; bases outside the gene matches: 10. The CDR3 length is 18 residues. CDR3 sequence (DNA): TGCGCCAGCAGCGAGACAGGGTGGGGCCCCTCTGGGGCCAACGTCCTGACTTTC. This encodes CASSETGWGPSGANVLTF.

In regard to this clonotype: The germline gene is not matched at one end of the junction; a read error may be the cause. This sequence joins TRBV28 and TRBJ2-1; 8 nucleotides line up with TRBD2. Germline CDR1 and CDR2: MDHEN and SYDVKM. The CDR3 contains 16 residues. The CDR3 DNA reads TGTGTCAGCAGTTCCGACACTAGCGGCAAGCACAATGAGCAGTTCTTC. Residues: CVSSSDTSGKHNEQFF. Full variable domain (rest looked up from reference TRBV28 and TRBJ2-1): DVKVTQSSRYLVKRTGEKVFLECVQDMDHENMFWYRQDPGLGLRLIYFSYDVKMKEKGDIPEGYSVSREKKERFSLILESASTNQTSMYLCVSSSDTSGKHNEQFFGPGTRLTVL.

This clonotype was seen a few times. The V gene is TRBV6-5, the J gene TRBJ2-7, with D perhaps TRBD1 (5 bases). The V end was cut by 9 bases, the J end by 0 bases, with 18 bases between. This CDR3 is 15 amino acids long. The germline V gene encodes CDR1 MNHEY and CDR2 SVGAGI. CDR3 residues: CASKRTQGSSYEQYF. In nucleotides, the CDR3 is TGTGCCAGTAAACGAACGCAGGGAAGCTCCTACGAGCAGTACTTC.

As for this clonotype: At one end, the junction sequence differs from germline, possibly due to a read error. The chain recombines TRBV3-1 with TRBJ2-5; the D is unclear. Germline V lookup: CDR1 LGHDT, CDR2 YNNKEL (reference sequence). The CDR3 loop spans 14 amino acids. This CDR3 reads CASNQDLSSWAQYF. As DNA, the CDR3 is TGTGCCAGCAACCAAGATCTGTCATCCTGGGCCCAGTACTTC.

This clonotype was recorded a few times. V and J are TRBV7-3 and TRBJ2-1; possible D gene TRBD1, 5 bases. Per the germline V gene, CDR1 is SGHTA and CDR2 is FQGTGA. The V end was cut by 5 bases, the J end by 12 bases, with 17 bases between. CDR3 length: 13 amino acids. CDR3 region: CASSVSRVGRQFF. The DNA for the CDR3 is TGTGCCAGCAGCGTAAGCAGGGTCGGTAGGCAGTTCTTC.

The CDR3 DNA follows: TGTGCCAGCAGTCCTTTGAGCAATCAGCCCCAGCATTTT. Its protein is CASSPLSNQPQHF. The genes are TRBV12-3 or TRBV12-4 and TRBJ1-5, with no clear D. The V end lost 5 bases, the J end lost 1 base, and 6 bases lay between the germline ends. The CDR3 consists of 13 residues.

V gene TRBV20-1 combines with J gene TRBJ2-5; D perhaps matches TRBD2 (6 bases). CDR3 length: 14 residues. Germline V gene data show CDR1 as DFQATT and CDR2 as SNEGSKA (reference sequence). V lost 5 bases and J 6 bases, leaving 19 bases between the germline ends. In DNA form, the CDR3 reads TGCAGTGCTCGCTGGGACTCCCCAGAACAGACCCAGTACTTC. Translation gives CSARWDSPEQTQYF.

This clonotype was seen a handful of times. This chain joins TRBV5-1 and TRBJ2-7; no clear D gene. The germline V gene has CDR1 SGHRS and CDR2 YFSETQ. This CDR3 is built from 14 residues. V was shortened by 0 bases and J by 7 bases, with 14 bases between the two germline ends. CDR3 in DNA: TGCGCCAGCAGCTTGGAGTTCGTTTCGAGTGAGCAGTACTTC. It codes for CASSLEFVSSEQYF.

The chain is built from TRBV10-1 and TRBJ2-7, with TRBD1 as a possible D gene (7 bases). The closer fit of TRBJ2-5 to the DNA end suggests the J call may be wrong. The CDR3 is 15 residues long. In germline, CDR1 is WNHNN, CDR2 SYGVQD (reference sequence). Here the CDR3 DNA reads TGCGCCAGCAGTCCCACAGGGGTTGGAGGGGAGACCCAGTACTTC. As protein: CASSPTGVGGETQYF.

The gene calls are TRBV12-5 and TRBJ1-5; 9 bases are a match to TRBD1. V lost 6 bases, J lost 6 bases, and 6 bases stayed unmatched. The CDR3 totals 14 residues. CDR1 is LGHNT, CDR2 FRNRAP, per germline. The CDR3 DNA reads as TGTGCTAGTGGGACAGGGGGGCCGGGTCAGCCCCAGCATTTT. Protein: CASGTGGPGQPQHF.

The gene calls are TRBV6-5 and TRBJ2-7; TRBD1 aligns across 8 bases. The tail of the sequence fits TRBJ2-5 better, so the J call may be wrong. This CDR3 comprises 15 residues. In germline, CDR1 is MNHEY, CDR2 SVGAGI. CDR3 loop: CASSYARQGWETQYF. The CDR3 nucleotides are TGTGCCAGCAGTTACGCCAGACAGGGGTGGGAGACCCAGTACTTC.

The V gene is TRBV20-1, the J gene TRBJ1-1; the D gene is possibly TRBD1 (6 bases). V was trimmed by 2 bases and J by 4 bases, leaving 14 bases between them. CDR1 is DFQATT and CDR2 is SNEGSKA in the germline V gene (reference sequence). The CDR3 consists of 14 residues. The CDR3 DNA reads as TGCAGTGCTAGACCCTACAGGGAGGTCACTGAAGCTTTCTTT. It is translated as CSARPYREVTEAFF.

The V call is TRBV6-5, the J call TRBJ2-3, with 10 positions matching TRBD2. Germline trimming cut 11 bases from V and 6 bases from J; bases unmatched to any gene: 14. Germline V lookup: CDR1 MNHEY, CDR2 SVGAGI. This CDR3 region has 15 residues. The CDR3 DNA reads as TGTGCCTGCACCAGAGCGGGAGGGCCGCTGGATACGCAGTATTTT. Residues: CACTRAGGPLDTQYF.

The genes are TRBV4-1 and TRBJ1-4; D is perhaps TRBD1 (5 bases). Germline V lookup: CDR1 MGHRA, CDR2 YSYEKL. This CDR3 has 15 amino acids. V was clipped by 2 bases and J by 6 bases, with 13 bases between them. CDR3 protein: CASSQQRGAHEKLFF. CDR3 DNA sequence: TGCGCCAGCAGCCAACAAAGGGGCGCTCATGAAAAACTGTTTTTT.

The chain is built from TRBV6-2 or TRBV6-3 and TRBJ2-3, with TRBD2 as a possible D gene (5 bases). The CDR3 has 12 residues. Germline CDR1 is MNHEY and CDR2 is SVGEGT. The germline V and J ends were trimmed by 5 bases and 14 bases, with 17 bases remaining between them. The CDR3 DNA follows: TGTGCCAGCAGTGGGCTTGGGAGATACGCGTATTTT. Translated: CASSGLGRYAYF.

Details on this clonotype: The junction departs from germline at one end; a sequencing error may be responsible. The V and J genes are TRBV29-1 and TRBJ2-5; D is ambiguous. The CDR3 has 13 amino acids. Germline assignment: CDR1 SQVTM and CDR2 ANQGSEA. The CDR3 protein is CSVGTQLQETLYF. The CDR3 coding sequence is TGCAGCGTTGGTACCCAGCTCCAAGAGACCCTGTACTTC.

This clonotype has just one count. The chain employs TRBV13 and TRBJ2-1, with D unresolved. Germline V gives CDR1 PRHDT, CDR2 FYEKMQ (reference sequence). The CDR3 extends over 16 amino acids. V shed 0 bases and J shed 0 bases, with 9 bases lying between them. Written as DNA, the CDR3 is TGTGCCAGCAGCTTAGGCCTACAGAGCTCCTACAATGAGCAGTTCTTC. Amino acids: CASSLGLQSSYNEQFF.

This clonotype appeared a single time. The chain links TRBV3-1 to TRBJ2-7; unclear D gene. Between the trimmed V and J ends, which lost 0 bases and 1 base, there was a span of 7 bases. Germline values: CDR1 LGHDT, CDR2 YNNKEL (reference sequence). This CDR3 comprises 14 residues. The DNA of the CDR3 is TGTGCCAGCAGCCAAGATGCCCAGTCCTACGAGCAGTACTTC. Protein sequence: CASSQDAQSYEQYF.